These 15 T cell receptor beta chains were sequenced from one sample in a study of blood T cell repertoires in COVID-19. Produced via immunoSEQ multiplex PCR; TCRdb's table is partial and in-frame only. Of approximately 130,000 clones in the sample, around 85% were seen once. The sample comprised peripheral blood. All receptors derive from a human donor in a cohort sampled during active COVID-19.

This rearrangement joins TRBV7-9 to TRBJ1-2; maybe TRBD1 (6 bases). The germline gives CDR1 SEHNR, CDR2 FQNEAQ (reference sequence). The CDR3 has 14 residues. Trimming left V 3 bases short and J 6 bases short, with 14 bases between. The CDR3 DNA is TGTGCCAGCAGCTTCGGGGGGCGCAACCATGGCTACACCTTC. Translated, it gives CASSFGGRNHGYTF.

V gene TRBV5-6 combines with J gene TRBJ1-1; no firm D call. This CDR3 contains 16 residues. Germline-derived CDR1 and CDR2 are SGHDT and YYEEEE. V lost 6 bases, J lost 0 bases, and 18 bases lay in between. CDR3 amino acids: CASIRIRGFMNTEAFF. CDR3 nucleotides: TGTGCCAGCATCCGGATTCGGGGATTCATGAACACTGAAGCTTTCTTT.

The gene calls are TRBV5-1 and TRBJ2-3; maybe TRBD2 (6 bases). The CDR3 runs to 14 residues. In germline, CDR1 is SGHRS, CDR2 YFSETQ. The germline V and J ends were trimmed by 1 base and 4 bases, with 10 bases remaining between them. CDR3 in DNA: TGCGCCAGCAGCTTGCCGTCGGGGGCAGATACGCAGTATTTT. Translating gives CASSLPSGADTQYF.

CDR3: CASSQDFGPVLGNTIYF. The CDR3 DNA reads TGCGCCAGCAGCCAAGATTTTGGGCCGGTTTTGGGAAACACCATATATTTT. This chain links TRBV4-3 with TRBJ1-3; D is unresolved. There are 17 residues in the CDR3. V was trimmed by 0 bases and J by 4 bases, leaving 16 bases between them. Germline V gives CDR1 LGHNA, CDR2 YSLEER.

This rearrangement joins TRBV27 to TRBJ2-3; D is uncertain. V lost 2 bases and J lost 8, with 5 bases in between. Germline lookup yields CDR1 MNHEY and CDR2 SMNVEV (reference sequence). This CDR3 contains 11 residues. CDR3 DNA: TGTGCCAGCAGTTTAGGTAGTACGCAGTATTTT. Translation: CASSLGSTQYF.

This chain connects TRBV5-1 to TRBJ2-2; 8 nucleotides match TRBD2. This CDR3 comprises 14 residues. With V trimmed by 6 bases and J by 6 bases, 7 bases remained unmatched. Germline lookup yields CDR1 SGHRS and CDR2 YFSETQ. This chain's CDR3 is CASTYSGSPGELFF. In nucleotides, the CDR3 is TGCGCCAGCACTTACAGCGGGAGCCCCGGGGAGCTGTTTTTT.

The rearrangement links TRBV28 to TRBJ1-2; possible D gene TRBD1, 5 bases. In germline, CDR1 is MDHEN, CDR2 SYDVKM. Trimming stripped 2 bases from V and 5 bases from J, with 12 bases between. The CDR3 contains 14 residues. The CDR3 sequence is CASSLTGQGYGYTF. The CDR3 DNA reads as TGTGCCAGCAGTTTAACAGGCCAGGGATATGGCTACACCTTC.

J is TRBJ2-3 and V is TRBV5-4; 8 bases fit TRBD2. CDR1 and CDR2 (germline): SGHNT, YYREEE (reference sequence). CDR3 size: 15 residues. Trimming cost V 2 bases and J 2 bases; bases outside gene matches: 4. This CDR3 reads CASSLRGGLTDTQYF. DNA of the CDR3: TGTGCCAGCAGCTTACGGGGGGGCCTCACAGATACGCAGTATTTT.

The chain combines TRBV7-3 with TRBJ2-5; weak D call: TRBD1 (6 bases). Trimming removed 5 bases from V and 5 bases from J, with 18 bases in between. CDR1 SGHTA and CDR2 FQGTGA come from the germline V gene. The CDR3 spans 15 residues. The CDR3 DNA sequence: TGTGCCAGCAGCAAACAGGGTTTAGGTGCGGAGACCCAGTACTTC. Translation: CASSKQGLGAETQYF.

Note on this clone: This sample also contains other DNA sequences that code for the same CDR3. The V gene is TRBV6-2 or TRBV6-3, the J gene TRBJ1-1; D uncertain. The CDR3 covers 12 residues. Trimming removed 2 bases at V and 4 bases at J, with 5 bases between. CDR1 is MNHEY, CDR2 SVGEGT, per germline. In nucleotides, the CDR3 is TGTGCCAGCAGTTACGAGGGCACTGAAGCTTTCTTT. Its translation is CASSYEGTEAFF.

V gene TRBV29-1 combines with J gene TRBJ1-2; D possibly corresponds to TRBD1 (6 bases). This CDR3 has 15 amino acids. V shed 7 bases and J shed 3 bases, with 21 bases lying between them. Germline loops: CDR1 SQVTM, CDR2 ANQGSEA. The CDR3 here is CSAPLQGLDDYGYTF. The DNA of the CDR3 is TGCAGCGCGCCGCTTCAGGGGCTAGATGACTATGGCTACACCTTC.

V and J are TRBV25-1 and TRBJ2-3; TRBD2 aligns across 8 bases. Per germline, CDR1 MGHDK and CDR2 SYGVNS. Trimming removed 3 bases from V and 4 bases from J; junction bases left unmatched: 6. CDR3 length: 15 amino acids. The CDR3 DNA reads TGTGCCAGCAGTGACGGGGGGGGGCGATCAGATACGCAGTATTTT. It specifies CASSDGGGRSDTQYF. Complete variable domain (other parts from reference TRBV25-1 and TRBJ2-3): EADIYQTPRYLVIGTGKKITLECSQTMGHDKMYWYQQDPGMELHLIHYSYGVNSTEKGDLSSESTVSRIRTEHFPLTLESARPSHTSQYLCASSDGGGRSDTQYFGPGTRLTVL.

The rearrangement joins TRBV5-1 to TRBJ2-1, with no clear D. V was cut by 7 bases and J by 3 bases, with 17 bases left in between. The germline gives CDR1 SGHRS, CDR2 YFSETQ. The CDR3 has 15 residues. The CDR3, as DNA: TGCGCCAGCTCTCCCCAAACAAACGACTACAATGAGCAGTTCTTC. This codes for CASSPQTNDYNEQFF.

The V gene is TRBV4-3, the J gene TRBJ1-1; no clear D. V was pared by 0 bases and J by 11 bases, with 10 bases between. The length of the CDR3 is 12 residues. The germline gives CDR1 LGHNA, CDR2 YSLEER. As DNA, the CDR3 is TGCGCCAGCAGCCAAGATCGGGCGGGGGCTTTCTTT. Its protein is CASSQDRAGAFF.

About this clone itself: The same CDR3 is also encoded by other DNA sequences in this sample. The chain combines TRBV4-1 with TRBJ2-2, with D tentatively TRBD2 (5 bases). CDR3 size: 14 residues. CDR1 MGHRA and CDR2 YSYEKL come from the germline V gene. The V gene lost 0 bases and the J gene lost 5 bases, with 7 bases spanning the gap. CDR3 sequence (DNA): TGCGCCAGCAGCCAAGATCCGGGGACCGGGGAGCTGTTTTTT. This sequence encodes CASSQDPGTGELFF.